This is a list of T cell receptor beta chains from one sample in a study of blood T cell repertoires in COVID-19. Generated by immunoSEQ multiplex PCR, the TCRdb table keeps only in-frame clones and is missing some. The table includes over 250,000 clones, 83% detected once. The specimen was peripheral blood. The receptors derive from a woman in her forties or fifties who had recovered from COVID-19. CDR3s include the opening cysteine and the closing phenylalanine or tryptophan. Each record gives: CDR3 protein, CDR3 DNA, clone size, V gene, D gene, J gene. A D gene is named only where the DNA matches it firmly. Clone size is stated in some rows and not others, as once, few, many or a class when expanded.

cdr3_aa: CASSYDRSTLDYSNQPQHF
cdr3_nt: TGTGCCAGCAGTTACGACAGGAGTACCCTGGATTATAGCAATCAGCCCCAGCATTTT
clone_size: once
v_call: TRBV6-2/TRBV6-3
d_call: .
j_call: TRBJ1-5

cdr3_aa: CASSLDPPGAFF
cdr3_nt: TGCGCCAGCAGCTTGGATCCTCCAGGAGCTTTCTTT
clone_size: .
v_call: TRBV5-1
d_call: .
j_call: TRBJ1-1

cdr3_aa: CASSSGPGQLNTGELFF
cdr3_nt: TGTGCCAGCAGTTCCGGACCGGGACAGCTGAACACCGGGGAGCTGTTTTTT
clone_size: .
v_call: TRBV28
d_call: TRBD1
j_call: TRBJ2-2

cdr3_aa: CASSIQGGEKLFF
cdr3_nt: TGTGCCAGCAGTATCCAGGGAGGTGAAAAACTGTTTTTT
clone_size: few
v_call: TRBV27
d_call: .
j_call: TRBJ1-4

cdr3_aa: CASRIGQAAPYEQYF
cdr3_nt: TGTGCCAGCAGGATCGGACAGGCAGCTCCCTACGAGCAGTACTTC
clone_size: .
v_call: TRBV6-5
d_call: TRBD1
j_call: TRBJ2-7

cdr3_aa: CASSQDPQTGGQIYGYTF
cdr3_nt: TGCGCCAGCAGCCAAGACCCTCAAACAGGGGGCCAGATCTATGGCTACACCTTC
clone_size: .
v_call: TRBV4-3
d_call: TRBD1
j_call: TRBJ1-2

cdr3_aa: CASSPRKRAGGQVDTQYF
cdr3_nt: TGTGCCAGCAGCCCCCGGAAGCGGGCGGGGGGGCAGGTAGATACGCAGTATTTT
clone_size: .
v_call: TRBV4-2
d_call: TRBD2
j_call: TRBJ2-3

cdr3_aa: CASSPGLAGVSEQFF
cdr3_nt: TGCGCCAGCAGCCCAGGACTAGCGGGAGTAAGTGAGCAGTTCTTC
clone_size: .
v_call: TRBV5-1
d_call: TRBD2
j_call: TRBJ2-1

cdr3_aa: CASSVVGSGGPSSNEQFF
cdr3_nt: TGTGCCAGCAGCGTAGTCGGTAGCGGGGGGCCCTCCAGCAATGAGCAGTTCTTC
clone_size: .
v_call: TRBV9
d_call: TRBD2
j_call: TRBJ2-1

cdr3_aa: CASSVDVRHLDTQYF
cdr3_nt: TGTGCCAGCAGCGTAGACGTAAGACATCTAGATACGCAGTATTTT
clone_size: .
v_call: TRBV9
d_call: .
j_call: TRBJ2-3

cdr3_aa: CASSYPSGKGANVLTF
cdr3_nt: TGTGCCAGCAGCTACCCCTCCGGGAAAGGGGCCAACGTCCTGACTTTC
clone_size: many
v_call: TRBV5-4
d_call: .
j_call: TRBJ2-6

cdr3_aa: CASRVETGEQFF
cdr3_nt: TGTGCCAGCAGGGTAGAGACAGGTGAGCAGTTCTTC
clone_size: .
v_call: TRBV6-5
d_call: .
j_call: TRBJ2-1

cdr3_aa: CASMGGRTEAFF
cdr3_nt: TGTGCCAGCATGGGGGGGCGCACTGAAGCTTTCTTT
clone_size: .
v_call: TRBV2
d_call: .
j_call: TRBJ1-1

cdr3_aa: CSEISGGTQYF
cdr3_nt: TGCAGCGAAATTAGTGGCGGTACGCAGTATTTT
clone_size: few
v_call: TRBV29-1
d_call: .
j_call: TRBJ2-3

cdr3_aa: CASSASTEPQHF
cdr3_nt: TGTGCCAGCAGTGCTTCCACAGAACCCCAGCATTTT
clone_size: .
v_call: TRBV6-2/TRBV6-3
d_call: .
j_call: TRBJ1-5

cdr3_aa: CAWSTTGSSGYTF
cdr3_nt: TGTGCCTGGAGTACGACAGGGAGTTCCGGCTACACCTTC
clone_size: .
v_call: TRBV30
d_call: TRBD1
j_call: TRBJ1-2

cdr3_aa: CASSLGLRDAEETQYF
cdr3_nt: TGTGCCAGCAGCTTGGGTCTCAGAGACGCGGAAGAGACCCAGTACTTC
clone_size: .
v_call: TRBV7-2
d_call: .
j_call: TRBJ2-5

cdr3_aa: CASSQEDSNYGYTF
cdr3_nt: TGCGCCAGCAGCCAAGAGGACAGTAACTATGGCTACACCTTC
clone_size: .
v_call: TRBV4-1
d_call: .
j_call: TRBJ1-2

cdr3_aa: CSVTTGPITGELFF
cdr3_nt: TGCAGCGTGACGACAGGGCCGATCACCGGGGAGCTGTTTTTT
clone_size: .
v_call: TRBV29-1
d_call: TRBD1
j_call: TRBJ2-2

cdr3_aa: CASSSNGPQGGLTEAFF
cdr3_nt: TGTGCCAGCTCCTCTAATGGCCCCCAGGGTGGGTTAACTGAAGCTTTCTTT
clone_size: .
v_call: TRBV18
d_call: .
j_call: TRBJ1-1

cdr3_aa: CASSPGSGSAGELFF
cdr3_nt: TGTGCCAGCAGCCCGGGAAGCGGGAGCGCCGGGGAGCTGTTTTTT
clone_size: .
v_call: TRBV25-1
d_call: TRBD2
j_call: TRBJ2-2

cdr3_aa: CASSSGGGRSSPLHF
cdr3_nt: TGTGCCAGCAGTTCCGGAGGAGGGCGGAGTTCACCCCTCCACTTT
clone_size: .
v_call: TRBV7-9
d_call: .
j_call: TRBJ1-6